What follows describes a single TCR beta chain. CDR1 KGHSH and CDR2 LQKENI come from the germline V gene. CDR3 length: 15 amino acids. V lost 3 bases, J lost 0 bases, and 11 bases lay in between. Original methodology: Counts of nucleated cells, estimated from reference gene primer amplification, were obtained. Repertoires were generated with immunoSEQ multiplex PCR, while TCRdb's copy carries only in-frame clones and drops some. V, J and clone size were drawn from that table, and D and trimming were deduced from the DNA. The sample contains about 91,000 clones, approximately 80% of which appear only once. The sample originates from a study of blood T cell repertoires in COVID-19. Study-level background: T cells, B-cell-depleted T cells, or PBMCs provided the cDNA or gDNA that served as material.

This receptor was identified in a woman aged 80 or older with acute or convalescent COVID-19. The rearrangement uses TRBV18 and TRBJ1-1; D gene uncertain. Sequenced material: peripheral blood. In DNA form, the CDR3 reads TGTGCCAGCTCACCGGGCTGGATTATGAACACTGAAGCTTTCTTT. This gives the protein CASSPGWIMNTEAFF.